One and the same sample provided the 27 T cell receptor beta chains below, sequenced in a study of regulatory T cells in long-lasting Graves disease. CDR3-region Arm-PCR and iRepertoire HTBI primers produced the TCR beta libraries. TCRdb redid the calling of the multiplex PCR reads with MiXCR, one entry per CDR3 protein. The profile shows about 200,000 distinct CDR3 sequences, roughly a fifth of them singletons. Time point reported: newly diagnosed GD, antithyroid drugs for less than 3 months. Preparation of the TCR library used RNA extracted from PBMCs. These records were also assigned to another study, of T cells in Graves' hyperthyroidism and ophthalmopathy.

The sample was peripheral blood mononuclear cells (PBMCs), taken at new diagnosis, from a patient treated with antithyroid drugs. These receptors all come from a woman younger than 45 with Graves disease.

This clonotype appeared once. The chain recombines TRBV19 with TRBJ1-2; D remains ambiguous. This CDR3 is 13 amino acids long. Germline V gives CDR1 LNHDA, CDR2 SQIVND (reference sequence). V shed 3 bases and J shed 9 bases, with 14 bases lying between them. This CDR3 is CASSIQLGNRYTF. The DNA of the CDR3 is TGTGCCAGTAGTATTCAACTGGGGAATCGCTACACCTTC.

This clonotype came up many times. The rearrangement links TRBV7-2 to TRBJ2-2, with D hard to call. The germline V and J ends were trimmed by 5 bases and 7 bases, with 17 bases remaining between them. Germline V gives CDR1 SGHTA, CDR2 FQGNSA. The CDR3 length is 15 residues. In DNA form, the CDR3 reads TGTGCCAGCAGCCAACCCGGTCGGGCGAGCGGGGAGCTGTTTTTT. It is translated as CASSQPGRASGELFF.

Many counts were recorded for this clonotype. V gene TRBV27 combines with J gene TRBJ2-1, with TRBD1 identical over 9 bases. J gave up 8 bases and V 3 bases, and 11 bases lay outside the gene matches. Germline-derived CDR1 and CDR2 are MNHEY and SMNVEV (reference sequence). CDR3 length: 16 residues. The CDR3 DNA is TGTGCCAGCAGTTTCGGGCCACAGGGGGCTGGGTATGAGCAGTTCTTC. This sequence encodes CASSFGPQGAGYEQFF.

This clonotype has ten or more counts. The chain couples TRBV19 to TRBJ2-3; D is possibly TRBD1 (6 bases). The CDR3 loop spans 13 amino acids. Germline V gene sequence: CDR1 LNHDA, CDR2 SQIVND (reference sequence). The CDR3 DNA follows: TGTGCGACCCGGACTGGACAGACGTATACGCAGTATTTT. Translating gives CATRTGQTYTQYF. Full variable domain (rest looked up from reference TRBV19 and TRBJ2-3): DGGITQSPKYLFRKEGQNVTLSCEQNLNHDAMYWYRQDPGQGLRLIYYSQIVNDFQKGDIAEGYSVSREKKESFPLTVTSAQKNPTAFYLCATRTGQTYTQYFGPGTRLTVL.

This clonotype was seen ten or more times. The genes are TRBV11-2 and TRBJ2-1; no firm D call. The germline V and J ends were trimmed by 2 bases and 5 bases, with 10 bases remaining between them. The length of the CDR3 is 14 residues. CDR1 is SGHAT, CDR2 FQNNGV, per germline. CDR3 coding DNA: TGTGCCAGCAGCTTAAAGGCCTTCAACAATGAGCAGTTCTTC. It yields the protein CASSLKAFNNEQFF.

V usage is TRBV10-3 and J usage is TRBJ1-6; no reliable D call. Trimming pared 3 bases from V and 7 bases from J, leaving 13 bases between. The CDR3 runs 15 residues. CDR1 and CDR2 from the germline V gene are ENHRY and SYGVKD. The CDR3 nucleotides read TGTGCCATCAGTGAATCGGGTCTGGGCAATTCACCCCTCCACTTT. Its translation: CAISESGLGNSPLHF.

This clonotype was recorded at least ten times. The rearrangement uses TRBV6-2 or TRBV6-3 and TRBJ2-1, with 10 nucleotides matching TRBD2. Germline trimming cut 5 bases from V and 9 bases from J; bases unmatched to any gene: 10. From germline, CDR1 is MNHEY and CDR2 SVGEGT. The CDR3 covers 15 residues. This CDR3 is CASSEALAGGFEQFF. The DNA of the CDR3 is TGTGCCAGCAGTGAAGCGTTAGCGGGGGGTTTTGAGCAGTTCTTC.

J is TRBJ2-7 and V is TRBV19; 8 nucleotides align to TRBD1. This CDR3 is 15 amino acids long. V trimming: 0 bases; J trimming: 3 bases; junction bases outside the gene matches: 4. From germline, CDR1 is LNHDA and CDR2 SQIVND (reference sequence). The CDR3 DNA reads TGTGCCAGTAGTATAGACAGGGGGCGGCACTACGAGCAGTACTTC. Translated: CASSIDRGRHYEQYF.

This clonotype has a single count. This may stem from a read error, because a much larger clone lies one nucleotide away. The V call is TRBV2, the J call TRBJ1-1; D possibly corresponds to TRBD1 (5 bases). Germline lookup yields CDR1 SNHLY and CDR2 FYNNEI. The CDR3 sequence is 13 residues long. Trimming took off 6 bases at V and 1 base at J, with 9 bases between the two ends. CDR3 loop: CASRATENTEAFF. Here the CDR3 DNA reads TGTGCCAGCAGAGCGACAGAGAACACTGAAGCTTTCTTT.

As for this clonotype: A read error may produce the germline difference seen at one junction end. CDR3 DNA: TGTGCCACCTCGGGACAGCTTAATGAAAAGCTGTGTTTT. Protein: CATSGQLNEKLCF. V is TRBV15 and J is TRBJ1-4; 7 nucleotides match TRBD1. Per germline, CDR1 LNHNV and CDR2 YYDKDF (reference sequence). The CDR3 is 13 residues long.

The chain links TRBV4-1 to TRBJ2-3; D is unclear. V lost 1 base to trimming and J lost 2 bases, with 13 bases between them. Germline V gene data show CDR1 as MGHRA and CDR2 as YSYEKL. This CDR3 comprises 16 residues. The DNA of the CDR3 is TGCGCCAGCAGCCAAGTTCACCTAATCAACACAGATACGCAGTATTTT. Amino acids: CASSQVHLINTDTQYF.

This clonotype was counted many times. The genes are TRBV3-1 and TRBJ1-2, with unresolved D. V was pared by 2 bases and J by 2 bases, with 6 bases between. The CDR3 is made up of 13 amino acids. Germline V gene lookup returns CDR1 LGHDT and CDR2 YNNKEL (reference sequence). The CDR3 reads CASSQRDNYGYTF. In DNA, the CDR3 is TGTGCCAGCAGCCAAAGAGACAACTATGGCTACACCTTC.

The sample holds many counts of this clonotype. The V call is TRBV14, the J call TRBJ2-7, with D unresolved. V was shortened by 6 bases and J by 0 bases, with 12 bases between the two germline ends. The CDR3 runs 14 residues. From germline, CDR1 is SGHDN and CDR2 FVKESK. The CDR3 reads CASSEQLSSYEQYF. Here the CDR3 DNA reads TGTGCCAGCAGTGAACAGCTTAGCTCCTACGAGCAGTACTTC. Filled out from reference TRBV14 and TRBJ2-7, the complete variable domain reads EAGVTQFPSHSVIEKGQTVTLRCDPISGHDNLYWYRRVMGKEIKFLLHFVKESKQDESGMPNNRFLAERTGGTYSTLKVQPAELEDSGVYFCASSEQLSSYEQYFGPGTRLTVT.

This clonotype has at least ten counts. J is TRBJ2-5 and V is TRBV7-8; 7 positions match TRBD1. Per the germline V gene, CDR1 is SGHVS and CDR2 is FQNEAQ. This CDR3 region has 15 residues. V trimming: 0 bases; J trimming: 4 bases; junction bases outside the gene matches: 5. CDR3 protein: CASSLAARGRETQYF. Written as DNA, the CDR3 is TGTGCCAGCAGCTTAGCGGCGAGGGGGCGAGAGACCCAGTACTTC.

This clonotype has at least ten counts. This chain joins TRBV30 and TRBJ1-1; D possibly corresponds to TRBD1 (5 bases). CDR3 length: 13 residues. Germline-derived CDR1 and CDR2 are GTSNPN and SVGIG (reference sequence). V lost 3 bases and J lost 5, with 13 bases in between. In DNA form, the CDR3 reads TGTGCCTGGAGCCTGTCAGGGCGAACTGAAGCTTTCTTT. Protein: CAWSLSGRTEAFF.

This clonotype was seen many times. V usage is TRBV15 and J usage is TRBJ2-7; 9 nucleotides match TRBD1. This CDR3 is built from 16 residues. From germline, CDR1 is LNHNV and CDR2 YYDKDF (reference sequence). V was pared by 2 bases and J by 4 bases, with 9 bases of the junction left unmatched. CDR3 in DNA: TGTGCCACCAGCAGAAGCCTGGGACAGGGAGCGTACGAGCAGTACTTC. It translates to CATSRSLGQGAYEQYF.

J is TRBJ2-5 and V is TRBV2; 8 nucleotides line up with TRBD2. V lost 2 bases, J lost 5 bases, and 7 bases stayed unmatched. The germline CDR1 and CDR2 sequences are SNHLY and FYNNEI. The CDR3 is 15 residues long. CDR3 sequence (DNA): TGTGCCAGCAGTGAACCGGGACTAGGTGTGGAGACCCAGTACTTC. It translates to CASSEPGLGVETQYF.

This clonotype was seen many times. The chain links TRBV5-5 to TRBJ1-2; TRBD1 aligns across 9 bases. This CDR3 is 17 amino acids long. The germline gives CDR1 SGHKS, CDR2 YYEKEE (reference sequence). With V trimmed by 7 bases and J by 5 bases, 18 bases remained unmatched. This CDR3 is CASRRGQGPVTGYGYTF. DNA for the CDR3: TGTGCCAGCCGGCGAGGACAGGGGCCGGTGACGGGTTATGGCTACACCTTC.

Ten or more counts support this clonotype. The rearrangement uses TRBV6-5 and TRBJ2-2; no clear D. This CDR3 is 15 amino acids long. Germline CDR1 reads MNHEY; CDR2 reads SVGAGI. The ends were cut back, 4 bases at V and 2 bases at J, with 11 bases in the middle. The CDR3 DNA follows: TGTGCCAGCAGTTCCCTGGCAGTAAACACCGGGGAGCTGTTTTTT. Its translation: CASSSLAVNTGELFF.

This clonotype was recorded at least ten times. V usage is TRBV30 and J usage is TRBJ2-1; D may be TRBD2 (5 bases). Deletions cut 0 bases from V and 6 bases from J, with 15 bases between. Germline CDR1 and CDR2: GTSNPN and SVGIG (reference sequence). The CDR3 is 15 amino acids. The CDR3 DNA reads TGTGCCTGGAGTGTACTAGATCGTTTGGCCAATGAGCAGTTCTTC. Protein sequence: CAWSVLDRLANEQFF.

This clonotype came up many times. The J gene is TRBJ2-7, the V gene TRBV11-2; a weak D match, TRBD2 (6 bases). CDR1 SGHAT and CDR2 FQNNGV come from the germline V gene. The CDR3 is 17 residues long. Trimming cost V 0 bases and J 2 bases, with 17 bases left between them. CDR3 region: CASSLDLGQGGTYEQYF. DNA for the CDR3: TGTGCCAGCAGCTTAGATCTGGGGCAGGGAGGCACCTACGAGCAGTACTTC.

This clonotype was counted ten times or more. The rearrangement uses TRBV4-1 and TRBJ1-2; D is undetermined. Germline CDR1 is MGHRA and CDR2 is YSYEKL. This CDR3 region has 16 residues. The V end lost 3 bases, the J end lost 2 bases, and 16 bases lay between the germline ends. This CDR3 reads CASSHLLYGLNYGYTF. In DNA, the CDR3 is TGCGCCAGCAGCCATCTTCTTTACGGGCTAAACTATGGCTACACCTTC.

This clonotype was seen a handful of times. This chain joins TRBV28 and TRBJ2-1, with D hard to call. The length of the CDR3 is 13 residues. V was shortened by 6 bases and J by 3 bases, with 9 bases between the two germline ends. Looked up from germline, CDR1 is MDHEN and CDR2 is SYDVKM. The CDR3 DNA reads TGTGCCAGCAGCCTTCTAAACTACAATGAGCAGTTCTTC. It is translated as CASSLLNYNEQFF.

The chain has TRBV19 and TRBJ2-2; D is perhaps TRBD2 (6 bases). CDR3 length equals 19 residues. Germline V gives CDR1 LNHDA, CDR2 SQIVND (reference sequence). V was shortened by 5 bases and J by 1 base, with 23 bases between the two germline ends. The CDR3 protein is CASSPTHPKDYLNTGELFF. CDR3 DNA: TGTGCCAGTAGTCCAACCCACCCAAAGGACTACCTGAACACCGGGGAGCTGTTTTTT.

This clonotype came up a few times. The rearrangement uses TRBV15 and TRBJ1-4; no reliable D call. CDR3 length: 13 amino acids. Trimming stripped 5 bases from V and 4 bases from J, with 8 bases between. Germline V lookup: CDR1 LNHNV, CDR2 YYDKDF (reference sequence). The DNA for the CDR3 is TGTGCCACCAGCCGAGCGGATAATGAAAAACTGTTTTTT. Its translation is CATSRADNEKLFF.

In regard to this clonotype: A far larger clone lies a single base away; this is likely a read error. The CDR3 region has the DNA TGTGCCAGCAGTTACCCGGGACAGGGCTCTGTCTACACCTTC. Its translation is CASSYPGQGSVYTF. V usage is TRBV6-5 and J usage is TRBJ1-2, with 9 bases aligning to TRBD1. Germline lookup yields CDR1 MNHEY and CDR2 SVGAGI. This CDR3 has 14 amino acids. Trimming took 2 bases from V and 10 from J; bases not matched to a gene: 8.

This clonotype was observed at least ten times. This rearrangement joins TRBV6-1 to TRBJ1-3; no clear D. V was pared by 8 bases and J by 0 bases, with 17 bases between. Looked up from germline, CDR1 is MNHNS and CDR2 is SASEGT. The CDR3 sequence is 16 residues long. CDR3: CASRRGIDLSGNTIYF. The CDR3 DNA sequence: TGTGCCAGCCGGCGGGGAATCGACCTCTCTGGAAACACCATATATTTT.